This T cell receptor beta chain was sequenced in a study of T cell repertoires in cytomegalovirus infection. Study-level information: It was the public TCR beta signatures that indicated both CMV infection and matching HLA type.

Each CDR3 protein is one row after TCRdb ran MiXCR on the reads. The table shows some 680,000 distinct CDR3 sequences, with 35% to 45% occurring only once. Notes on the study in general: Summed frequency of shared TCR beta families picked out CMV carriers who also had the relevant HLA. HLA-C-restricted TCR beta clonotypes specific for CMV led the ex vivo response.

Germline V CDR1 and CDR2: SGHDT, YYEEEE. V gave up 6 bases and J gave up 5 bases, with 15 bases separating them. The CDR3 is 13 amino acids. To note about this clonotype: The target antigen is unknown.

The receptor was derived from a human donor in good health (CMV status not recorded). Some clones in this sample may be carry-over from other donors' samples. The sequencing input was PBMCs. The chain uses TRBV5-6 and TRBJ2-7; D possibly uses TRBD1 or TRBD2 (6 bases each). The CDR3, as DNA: TGTGCCAGCAACGTCGGGGGCCACCACGAGCAGTACTTC. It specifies CASNVGGHHEQYF.